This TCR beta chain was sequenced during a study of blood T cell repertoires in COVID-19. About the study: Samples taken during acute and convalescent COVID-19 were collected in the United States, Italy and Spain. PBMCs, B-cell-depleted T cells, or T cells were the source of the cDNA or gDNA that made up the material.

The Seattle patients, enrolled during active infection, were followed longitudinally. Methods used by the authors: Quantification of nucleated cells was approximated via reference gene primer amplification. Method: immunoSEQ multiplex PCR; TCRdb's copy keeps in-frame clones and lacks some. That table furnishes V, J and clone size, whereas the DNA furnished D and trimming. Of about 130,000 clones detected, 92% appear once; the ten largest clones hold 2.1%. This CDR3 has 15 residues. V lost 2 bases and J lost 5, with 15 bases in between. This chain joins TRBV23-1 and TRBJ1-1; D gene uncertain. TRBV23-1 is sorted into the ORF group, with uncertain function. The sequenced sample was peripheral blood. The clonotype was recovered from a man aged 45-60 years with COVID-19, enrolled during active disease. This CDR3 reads CASSQHWPAGTEAFF. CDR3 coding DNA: TGCGCCAGCAGTCAACATTGGCCGGCCGGGACTGAAGCTTTCTTT.